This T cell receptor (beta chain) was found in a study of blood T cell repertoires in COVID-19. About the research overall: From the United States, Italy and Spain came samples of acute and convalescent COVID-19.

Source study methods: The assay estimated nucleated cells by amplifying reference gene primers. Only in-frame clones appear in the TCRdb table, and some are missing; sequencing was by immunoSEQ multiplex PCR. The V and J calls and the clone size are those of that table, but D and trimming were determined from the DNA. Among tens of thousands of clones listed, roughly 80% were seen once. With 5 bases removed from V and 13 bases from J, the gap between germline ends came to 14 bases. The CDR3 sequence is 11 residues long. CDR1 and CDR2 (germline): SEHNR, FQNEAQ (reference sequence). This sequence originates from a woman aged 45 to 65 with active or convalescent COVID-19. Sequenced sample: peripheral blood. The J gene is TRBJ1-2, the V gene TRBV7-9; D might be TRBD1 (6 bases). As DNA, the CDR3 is TGTGCCAGCAGCCTCATACAGGGAATCACCTTC. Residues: CASSLIQGITF. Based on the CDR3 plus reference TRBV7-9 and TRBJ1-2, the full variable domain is DTGVSQNPRHKITKRGQNVTFRCDPISEHNRLYWYRQTLGQGPEFLTYFQNEAQLEKSRLLSDRFSAERPKGSFSTLEIQRTEQGDSAMYLCASSLIQGITFGSGTRLTVV.